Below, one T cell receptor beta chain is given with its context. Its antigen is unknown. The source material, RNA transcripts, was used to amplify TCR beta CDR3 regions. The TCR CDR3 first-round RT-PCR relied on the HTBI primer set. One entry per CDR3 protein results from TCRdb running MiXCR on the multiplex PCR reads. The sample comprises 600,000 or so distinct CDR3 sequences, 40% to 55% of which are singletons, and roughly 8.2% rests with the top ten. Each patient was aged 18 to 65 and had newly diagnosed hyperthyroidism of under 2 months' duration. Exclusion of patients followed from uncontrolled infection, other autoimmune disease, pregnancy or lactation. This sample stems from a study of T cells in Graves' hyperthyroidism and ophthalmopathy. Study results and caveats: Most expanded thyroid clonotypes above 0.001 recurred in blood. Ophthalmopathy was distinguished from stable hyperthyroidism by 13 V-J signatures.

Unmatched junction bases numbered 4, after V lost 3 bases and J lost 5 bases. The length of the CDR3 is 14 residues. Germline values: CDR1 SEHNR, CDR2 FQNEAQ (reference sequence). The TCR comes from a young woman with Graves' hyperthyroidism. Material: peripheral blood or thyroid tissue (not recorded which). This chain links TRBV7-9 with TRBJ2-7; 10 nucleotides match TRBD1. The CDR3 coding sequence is TGTGCCAGCAGCTTCGACAGGGGGCCAGACGAGCAGTACTTC. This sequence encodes CASSFDRGPDEQYF.